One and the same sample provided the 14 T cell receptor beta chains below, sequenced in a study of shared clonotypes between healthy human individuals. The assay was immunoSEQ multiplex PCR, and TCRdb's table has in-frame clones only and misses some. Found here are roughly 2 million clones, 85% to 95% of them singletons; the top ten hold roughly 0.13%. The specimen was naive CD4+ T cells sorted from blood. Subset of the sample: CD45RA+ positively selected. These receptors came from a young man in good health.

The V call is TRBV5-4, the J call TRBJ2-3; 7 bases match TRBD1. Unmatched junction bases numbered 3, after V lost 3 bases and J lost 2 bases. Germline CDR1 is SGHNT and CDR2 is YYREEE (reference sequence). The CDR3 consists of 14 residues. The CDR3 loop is CASSSGQITDTQYF. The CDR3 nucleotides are TGTGCCAGCAGCTCGGGACAGATCACAGATACGCAGTATTTT.

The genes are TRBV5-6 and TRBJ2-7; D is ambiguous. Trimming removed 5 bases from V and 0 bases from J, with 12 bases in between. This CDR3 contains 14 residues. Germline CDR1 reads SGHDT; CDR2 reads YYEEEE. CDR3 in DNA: TGTGCCAGCAGGGCGTCCGGCGGCTCCTACGAGCAGTACTTC. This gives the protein CASRASGGSYEQYF.

The CDR3 is CASSSGPFETHEQYF. CDR3 bases: TGTGCCAGCAGTTCGGGACCCTTTGAAACCCACGAGCAGTACTTC. The genes are TRBV25-1 and TRBJ2-7; D may be TRBD1 or TRBD2 (5 bases each). Germline V gene lookup returns CDR1 MGHDK and CDR2 SYGVNS. V lost 5 bases and J lost 5, with 19 bases in between. This CDR3 comprises 15 residues.

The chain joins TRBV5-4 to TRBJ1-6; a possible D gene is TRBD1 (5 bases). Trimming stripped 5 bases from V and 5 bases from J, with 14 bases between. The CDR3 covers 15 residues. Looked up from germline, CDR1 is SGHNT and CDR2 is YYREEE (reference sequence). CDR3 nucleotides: TGTGCCAGCAGACTTGTAGGGGTGGATAATTCACCCCTCCACTTT. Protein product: CASRLVGVDNSPLHF.

As DNA, the CDR3 is TGTGCCAGCAGCCCCGCGGTCAACACTGAAGCTTTCTTT. Translated, it gives CASSPAVNTEAFF. The chain recombines TRBV11-3 with TRBJ1-1, with D unclear. V lost 5 bases and J 2 bases, leaving 9 bases between the germline ends. Germline lookup yields CDR1 SGHNT and CDR2 YENEEA. The CDR3 consists of 13 residues.

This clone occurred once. The CDR3 DNA reads as TGTGCCAGCAGCACTGTTGCCCTAACGAACTACGAGCAGTACTTC. Its translation: CASSTVALTNYEQYF. The chain links TRBV7-2 to TRBJ2-7; D unresolved. V was clipped by 5 bases and J by 3 bases, with 17 bases between them. Per germline, CDR1 SGHTA and CDR2 FQGNSA. The CDR3 runs 15 residues.

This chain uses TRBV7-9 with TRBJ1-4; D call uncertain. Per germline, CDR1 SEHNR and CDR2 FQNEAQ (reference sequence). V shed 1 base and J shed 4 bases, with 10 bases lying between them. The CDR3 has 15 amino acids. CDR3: CASSLGLGDNEKLFF. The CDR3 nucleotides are TGTGCCAGCAGCTTAGGTCTCGGGGATAATGAAAAACTGTTTTTT.

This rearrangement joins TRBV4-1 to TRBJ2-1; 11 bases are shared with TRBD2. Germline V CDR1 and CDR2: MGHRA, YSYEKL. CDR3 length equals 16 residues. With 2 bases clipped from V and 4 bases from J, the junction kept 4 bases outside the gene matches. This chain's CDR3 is CASSQPGLADYNEQFF. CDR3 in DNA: TGCGCCAGCAGCCAACCGGGACTAGCGGATTACAATGAGCAGTTCTTC.

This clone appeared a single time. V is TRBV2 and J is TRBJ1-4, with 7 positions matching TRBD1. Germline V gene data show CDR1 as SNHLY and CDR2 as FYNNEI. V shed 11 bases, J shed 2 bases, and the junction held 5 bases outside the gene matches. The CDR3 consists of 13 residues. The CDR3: CAGQGGTNEKLFF. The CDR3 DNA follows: TGTGCCGGTCAGGGGGGGACTAATGAAAAACTGTTTTTT.

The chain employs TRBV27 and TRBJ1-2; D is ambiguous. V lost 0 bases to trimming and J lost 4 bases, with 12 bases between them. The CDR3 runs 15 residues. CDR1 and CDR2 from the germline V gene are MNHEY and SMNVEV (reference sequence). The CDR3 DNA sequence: TGTGCCAGCAGTTTATCACCGACTTTGGGCTATGGCTACACCTTC. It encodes CASSLSPTLGYGYTF.

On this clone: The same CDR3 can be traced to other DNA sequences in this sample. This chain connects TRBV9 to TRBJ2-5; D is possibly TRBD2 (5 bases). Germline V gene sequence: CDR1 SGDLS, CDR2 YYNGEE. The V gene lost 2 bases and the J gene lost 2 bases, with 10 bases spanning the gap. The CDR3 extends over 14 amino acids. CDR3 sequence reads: CASSVGGLQETQYF. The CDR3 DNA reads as TGTGCCAGCAGCGTCGGCGGGCTGCAAGAGACCCAGTACTTC.

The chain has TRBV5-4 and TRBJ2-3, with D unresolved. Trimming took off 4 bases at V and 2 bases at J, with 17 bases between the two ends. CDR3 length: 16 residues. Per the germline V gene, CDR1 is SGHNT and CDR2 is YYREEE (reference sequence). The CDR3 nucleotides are TGTGCCAGCAGCCCGCACCGGACGCAGACCACAGATACGCAGTATTTT. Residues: CASSPHRTQTTDTQYF.

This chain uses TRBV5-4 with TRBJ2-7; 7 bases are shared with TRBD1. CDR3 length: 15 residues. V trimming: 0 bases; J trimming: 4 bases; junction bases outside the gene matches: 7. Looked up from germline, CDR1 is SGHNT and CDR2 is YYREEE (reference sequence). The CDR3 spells CASSLAEGAPYEQYF. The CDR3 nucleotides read TGTGCCAGCAGCTTGGCCGAGGGGGCGCCTTACGAGCAGTACTTC.

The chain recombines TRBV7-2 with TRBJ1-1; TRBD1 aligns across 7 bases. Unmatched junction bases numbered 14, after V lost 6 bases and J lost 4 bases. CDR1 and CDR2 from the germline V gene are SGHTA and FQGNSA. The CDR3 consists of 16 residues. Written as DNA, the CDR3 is TGTGCCAGCAGGCTGACAGGGTTATTAGGAGGCACTGAAGCTTTCTTT. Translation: CASRLTGLLGGTEAFF. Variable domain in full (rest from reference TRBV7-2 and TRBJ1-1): GAGVSQSPSNKVTEKGKDVELRCDPISGHTALYWYRQSLGQGLEFLIYFQGNSAPDKSGLPSDRFSAERTGGSVSTLTIQRTQQEDSAVYLCASRLTGLLGGTEAFFGQGTRLTVV.